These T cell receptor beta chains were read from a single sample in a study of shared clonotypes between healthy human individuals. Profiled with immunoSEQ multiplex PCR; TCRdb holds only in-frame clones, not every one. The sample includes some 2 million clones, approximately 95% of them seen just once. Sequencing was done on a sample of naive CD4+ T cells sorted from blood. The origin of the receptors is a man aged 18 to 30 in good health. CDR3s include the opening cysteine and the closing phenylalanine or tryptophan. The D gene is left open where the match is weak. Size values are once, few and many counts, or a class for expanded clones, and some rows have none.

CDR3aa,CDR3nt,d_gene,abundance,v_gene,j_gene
CASSEFGGSKLFF,TGTGCCAGCAGTGAATTTGGGGGATCAAAACTGTTTTTT,-,-,TRBV25-1,TRBJ1-4
CATRPVQSGYTF,TGTGCCACCCGACCAGTTCAGTCTGGCTACACCTTC,-,-,TRBV6-1,TRBJ1-2
CSVGRGNEQFF,TGCAGCGTTGGGCGGGGCAATGAGCAGTTCTTC,-,-,TRBV29-1,TRBJ2-1
CASSVTGTAKLFF,TGTGCCAGCAGTGTTACCGGGACAGCCAAACTGTTTTTT,TRBD1,-,TRBV25-1,TRBJ1-4
CASSLGQELYGYTF,TGCGCCAGCAGCTTAGGACAGGAACTCTATGGCTACACCTTC,TRBD1,-,TRBV5-1,TRBJ1-2
CASRTGTEYYEQYF,TGTGCCAGCAGGACCGGGACCGAGTACTACGAGCAGTACTTC,-,-,TRBV28,TRBJ2-7
CASSPRAVFNEKLFF,TGTGCCAGCAGTCCCCGGGCGGTATTCAATGAAAAACTGTTTTTT,-,-,TRBV6-6,TRBJ1-4
CASSNIRTANTEAFF,TGTGCCAGCAGCAATATCAGGACAGCGAACACTGAAGCTTTCTTT,-,-,TRBV6-6,TRBJ1-1
CASSDPGLGSNQPQHF,TGTGCCAGCAGTGACCCCGGACTTGGGAGCAATCAGCCCCAGCATTTT,-,-,TRBV6-1,TRBJ1-5
CASSLEGPLHF,TGCGCCAGCAGCTTGGAAGGACCCCTCCACTTT,-,-,TRBV5-1,TRBJ1-6
CASSAPTGGANTGELFF,TGTGCCAGCAGCGCGCCGACAGGGGGCGCGAACACCGGGGAGCTGTTTTTT,TRBD1,-,TRBV9,TRBJ2-2
CASSFENNEQFF,TGTGCCAGCAGTTTTGAGAACAATGAGCAGTTCTTC,-,-,TRBV2,TRBJ2-1
CASREIQETQYF,TGTGCCAGCAGAGAGATACAAGAGACCCAGTACTTC,-,-,TRBV2,TRBJ2-5
CASSFQETQYF,TGTGCCAGCAGCTTTCAAGAGACCCAGTACTTC,-,many,TRBV5-6,TRBJ2-5
CASSVSPRARDRVIDNQPQHF,TGTGCCAGCAGCGTTTCTCCGCGGGCGCGGGACAGGGTCATCGATAATCAGCCCCAGCATTTT,TRBD1,-,TRBV9,TRBJ1-5
CASSAKETQYF,TGTGCCAGCAGTGCCAAAGAGACCCAGTACTTC,-,once,TRBV2,TRBJ2-5
CASTNGGANQPQHF,TGTGCCAGCACCAACGGGGGGGCGAACCAGCCCCAGCATTTT,-,-,TRBV28,TRBJ1-5
CASSPGETQYF,TGTGCCAGCAGTCCCGGAGAGACCCAGTACTTC,-,once,TRBV6-6,TRBJ2-5
CASSLAEQGRTEAFF,TGTGCCAGCAGCTTGGCCGAACAGGGTCGCACTGAAGCTTTCTTT,-,-,TRBV5-4,TRBJ1-1
CASSVSGGNRASGETQYF,TGTGCCAGCAGCGTAAGCGGTGGGAACAGGGCATCGGGAGAGACCCAGTACTTC,-,-,TRBV9,TRBJ2-5
CASSVGGGTYEQYF,TGTGCCAGCAGCGTAGGGGGCGGGACTTACGAGCAGTACTTC,-,-,TRBV9,TRBJ2-7
CASSPPLGGSSYEQYF,TGTGCCAGCTCACCTCCGCTCGGGGGTAGCTCCTACGAGCAGTACTTC,-,-,TRBV18,TRBJ2-7
CAWSVRQAEKLFF,TGTGCCTGGAGTGTACGCCAGGCAGAAAAACTGTTTTTT,-,-,TRBV30,TRBJ1-4
CSVVFTGFLSSYNEQFF,TGCAGCGTCGTTTTCACAGGGTTCCTCAGCTCCTACAATGAGCAGTTCTTC,-,-,TRBV29-1,TRBJ2-1
CASSYGGGETQYF,TGTGCCAGCAGTTACGGCGGGGGTGAGACCCAGTACTTC,TRBD2,-,TRBV6-5,TRBJ2-5
CAWSAISDSLNTEAFF,TGTGCCTGGAGTGCTATCTCGGACAGCCTGAACACTGAAGCTTTCTTT,-,-,TRBV30,TRBJ1-1